This T cell receptor (beta chain) was recorded in a study of glioma-infiltrating T cells (dated by TCRdb to the mid-2010s). For the study in its entirety: Low-grade gliomas were WHO grade II oligodendrogliomas or astrocytomas, and glioblastomas were WHO grade IV tumors sampled at initial rather than recurrent diagnosis. Sequencing coverage of about 4.5- to 11-fold of some 1 million peripheral T cells was targeted for blood libraries. To gauge divergence between tissue and blood T-cell populations, every tissue-infiltrating repertoire was compared against the peripheral blood repertoire from the same patient. Three low-grade glioma patients, roughly 8 primary glioblastoma patients and three non-glioma patients contributing non-neoplastic brain tissue were included in the paired cohort. The study sequenced TCR alpha- and beta-chain repertoires from glioma tissue, from non-neoplastic brain tissue and from matched peripheral blood mononuclear cells. Glioma patients received dexamethasone for six or fewer days before surgery. What the authors observed across the whole study: VJ-independent divergence between tissue and blood was below expectation in non-neoplastic patients but above expectation in all gliomas, especially low-grade gliomas. A signature set of shared blood CDR3 motifs marked patients with low tissue-blood divergence and was depleted in highly divergent patients. The group comparisons were based on small numbers of patients: three non-neoplastic, three low-grade glioma and eight glioblastoma patients. Very few CDR3 sequences were shared between tissue and blood, attributed to high CDR3 diversity and limited sampling.

Notes on this clonotype: This receptor's antigen is unknown. Per-nucleotide qualities are absent, and no much larger clonotype sits a single base away.

The iRepertoire nested amplicon-rescue multiplex PCR (arm-PCR) platform was used to amplify TCR alpha and beta CDR3 regions from RNA. The input for one-step reverse transcription and amplification was roughly 85-400 ng of either tissue mRNA or PBMC total RNA. Following bead purification, Illumina adapters were added by a secondary multiplex PCR, and the libraries were gel-purified between 200 and 400 bp. Internal 6-nucleotide barcodes were carried by the libraries and were used for demultiplexing. Libraries were sequenced on an Illumina MiSeq with 2x220 or 2x250 nucleotide paired-end reads. As for the authors' bioinformatics: Paired reads were merged with FLASH 1.2.11 and aligned to the GRCh37 human genome with BWA-MEM before extracting TRA and TRB reads. V and J assignment used an IMGT-derived reference of cassette sequences and CDR3 motifs that included pseudogenes. Three-frame translation of reads was performed, and productive CDR3s were defined as those with a C...FGXG motif and no stop codons. Clonotypes were defined as unique combinations of V-J cassette pair and CDR3 amino acid sequence. Filtering of reads was based on Hamming distance, with the threshold set by the sequence error rate of each sample in mapped regions. TCRdb reworked the public reads: Q25 trimming with fastp, MiXCR clone assembly, productive beta chains retained. Records with the same CDR3 protein are collapsed into one entry carrying the most frequent genes and DNA. The V and J calls were not made by the authors but by TCRdb's processing. For this sample there are a few hundred thousand distinct CDR3 sequences; roughly two fifths appear just once. The leading ten clones occupy 12% of the sample.

Immediately after resection, surgical brain or tumor specimens were cryofrozen in liquid nitrogen, and peripheral blood cells were collected at the same time. Spanning cysteine to phenylalanine, the CDR3 consists of 13 amino acids. The read is trimmed to its CDR3 DNA, 39 bases read in frame from base 1. V loses 4 bases, J loses 8 bases, and the germline ends lie 14 bases apart. CDR1 and CDR2 were assigned from the germline V gene (reference sequence) as MNHEY and SMNVEV. Recombination linked TRBV27 to TRBJ1-2; too little of a D gene remains to name it. Sequencing was performed on glioma tissue, nonneoplastic brain tissue, or PBMCs (not recorded which). This receptor was identified in a human donor with low-grade glioma or glioblastoma, undergoing nonglioma brain surgery, or in good health (not recorded which). The CDR3 amino acid sequence is: CASSSLSGGGYTF. The nucleotide sequence reads as follows: TGTGCCAGCAGTTCGCTCTCCGGCGGAGGCTACACCTTC.